This TCR beta chain appears in the sequencing data of a study of early T cells in non-severe SARS-CoV-2 infection. From the 5' RACE reads, TCRdb called clonotypes with MiXCR, one entry per CDR3 protein. The sample includes about 86,000 distinct CDR3 sequences, over 13% of them seen just once. This clonotype appeared a few times. Looked up from germline, CDR1 is SGHRS and CDR2 is YFSETQ. V was trimmed by 0 bases and J by 6 bases, leaving 4 bases between them. This CDR3 spans 11 amino acids. Sequencing was done on a sample of whole blood. The rearrangement uses TRBV5-1 and TRBJ2-7; D is uncertain. This clonotype originated in an adult who was a healthcare worker with PCR-confirmed SARS-CoV-2 infection or an uninfected control (not recorded which). CDR3 nucleotides: TGCGCCAGCAGCTTGGTAGGCGAGCAGTACTTC. Translation: CASSLVGEQYF.